Listed here is a single T cell receptor beta chain. A read error is the likely source, as a far larger clone sits one nucleotide away. Indicated time point: after trial treatment. Treatment described: LDRT plus nivolumab, ipilimumab, low-dose cyclophosphamide and aspirin (RACIN trial). The therapy administered to donors comprised nivolumab, ipilimumab, aspirin, low-dose cyclophosphamide and low-dose radiotherapy. From germline, CDR1 is MNHGY and CDR2 SVAAGI. The CDR3 runs to 12 residues. This sample is drawn from a study of low-dose radiotherapy and immunotherapy resistance in tumors. Study background: On an every-two-weeks schedule, patients received intravenous nivolumab 240 mg, along with ipilimumab 1 mg/kg every six weeks.

Primers targeting TRAV and TRBV primed first-strand cDNA, covering alpha and beta chains. The authors ran about 20 PCR cycles to amplify TCRs with a constant-region primer and V-primer adapter. TCRdb passed the reads through MiXCR, listing each CDR3 protein once. The table lists just over 90,000 distinct CDR3 sequences, less than 25% of them singletons. The sequences come from PBMCs, collected after low-dose radiotherapy plus immunotherapy. The clonotype was recovered from a female donor with ovarian cancer. The chain recombines TRBV6-9 with TRBJ1-5; D is unresolved. CDR3 region: CATQQGKQPQHF. The DNA for the CDR3 is TGTGCCACCCAGCAAGGCAAACAGCCCCAGCATTTT.